This T cell receptor beta chain was retrieved from a study of cytomegalovirus exposure and HLA in healthy donors. Study information: HLA-typed donors were the source of some 85 million unique TCRs, which an early data release held. Of the donors genotyped, several hundred in all, about 82% fell in the Caucasian-associated ancestry cluster.

The study's findings and limits: Common viral pathogens (according to a later analysis) appeared linked to several of the most significant clusters. A missense variant in DCLRE1C was later tied to TCR beta V- and J-gene trimming.

This CDR3 is 18 amino acids long. CDR1 SGHAT and CDR2 FQNNGV come from the germline V gene. V gave up 4 bases and J gave up 6 bases; unmatched junction bases: 12. As regards this clone: Its antigen is unidentified.

Primers: 60 Vbeta forward and 13 Jbeta reverse. The data were produced by immunoSEQ multiplex PCR, yet TCRdb's version contains in-frame clones alone and is incomplete. Of roughly 150,000 clones listed, 75% are singletons. The receptor was isolated from a man aged 18 to 30 in good health and CMV-seropositive. Sample: PBMCs. The V and J genes are TRBV11-2 and TRBJ2-1, with 13 bases lining up with TRBD2. The CDR3, as DNA: TGTGCCAGCAGCTCCACAGGGGGTACTAGCGGGAGGGGCAATGAGCAGTTCTTC. It translates to CASSSTGGTSGRGNEQFF.